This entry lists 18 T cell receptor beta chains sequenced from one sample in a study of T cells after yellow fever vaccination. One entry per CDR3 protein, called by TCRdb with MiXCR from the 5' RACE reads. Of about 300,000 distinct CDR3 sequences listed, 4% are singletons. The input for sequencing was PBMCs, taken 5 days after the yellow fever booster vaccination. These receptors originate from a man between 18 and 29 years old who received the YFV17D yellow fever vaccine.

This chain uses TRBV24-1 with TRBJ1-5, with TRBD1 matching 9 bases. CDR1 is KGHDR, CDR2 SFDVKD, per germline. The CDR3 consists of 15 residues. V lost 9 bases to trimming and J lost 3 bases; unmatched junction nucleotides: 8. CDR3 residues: CATRRGTGSNQPQHF. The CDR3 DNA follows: TGTGCCACCCGCAGGGGGACAGGGTCCAATCAGCCCCAGCATTTT.

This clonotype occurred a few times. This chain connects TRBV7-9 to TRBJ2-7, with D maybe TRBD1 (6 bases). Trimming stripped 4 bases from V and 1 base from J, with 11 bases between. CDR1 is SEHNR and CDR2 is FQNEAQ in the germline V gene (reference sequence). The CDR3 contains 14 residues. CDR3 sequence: CASSSSDRSYEQYV. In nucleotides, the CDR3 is TGTGCCAGCAGCTCCTCGGACAGATCCTACGAGCAGTACGTC.

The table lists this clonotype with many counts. The CDR3 protein is CASSLSGGNTGELFF. CDR3 bases: TGCGCCAGCAGCTTGAGCGGGGGCAACACCGGGGAGCTGTTTTTT. The chain joins TRBV5-1 to TRBJ2-2; 8 bases map to TRBD2. The CDR3 contains 15 residues. Looked up from germline, CDR1 is SGHRS and CDR2 is YFSETQ. J gave up 2 bases and V 1 base, and 1 base lay outside the gene matches.

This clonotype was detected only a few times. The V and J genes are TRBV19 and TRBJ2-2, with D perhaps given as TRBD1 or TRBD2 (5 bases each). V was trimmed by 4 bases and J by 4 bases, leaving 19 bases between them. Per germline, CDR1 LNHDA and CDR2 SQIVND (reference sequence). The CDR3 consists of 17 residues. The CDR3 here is CASSTLLTGATTGELFF. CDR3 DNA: TGTGCCAGTAGTACCCTATTAACCGGGGCCACCACCGGGGAGCTGTTTTTT.

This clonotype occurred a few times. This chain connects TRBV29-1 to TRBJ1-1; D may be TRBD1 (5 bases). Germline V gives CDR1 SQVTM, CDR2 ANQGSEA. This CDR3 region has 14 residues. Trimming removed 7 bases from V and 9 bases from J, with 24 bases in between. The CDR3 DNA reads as TGCAGCGCCCTACCAACAGCGCGGGGGATAAAAGCTTTCTTT. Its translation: CSALPTARGIKAFF.

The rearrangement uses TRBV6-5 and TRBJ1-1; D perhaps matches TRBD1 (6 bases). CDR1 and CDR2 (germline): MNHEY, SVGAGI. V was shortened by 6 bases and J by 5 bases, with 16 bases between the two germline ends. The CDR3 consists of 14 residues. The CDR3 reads CASRLQGWGTEAFF. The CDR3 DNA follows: TGTGCCAGCAGGCTACAGGGTTGGGGGACTGAAGCTTTCTTT.

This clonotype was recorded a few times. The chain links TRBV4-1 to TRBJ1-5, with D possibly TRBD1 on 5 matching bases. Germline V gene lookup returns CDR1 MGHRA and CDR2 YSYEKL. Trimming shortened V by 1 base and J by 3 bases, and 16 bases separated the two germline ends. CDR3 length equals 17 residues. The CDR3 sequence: CASSQGGVPGINQPQHF. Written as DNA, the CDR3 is TGCGCCAGCAGCCAAGGGGGCGTCCCGGGCATCAATCAGCCCCAGCATTTT.

CDR3 loop: CASRVGTDGGEKEYV. CDR3 DNA sequence: TGTGCCAGCAGGGTAGGGACAGACGGGGGGGAGAAGGAGTACGTC. The V gene is TRBV12-3 or TRBV12-4, the J gene TRBJ2-7; TRBD2 is a possible D gene (8 bases). Trimming cost V 6 bases and J 11 bases, with 26 bases left between them. This CDR3 spans 15 amino acids.

CDR3 sequence (DNA): TGTGCCAGCAGTTTATCCCATGGAGGGGGGGCGGCCGGGGAGCTGTTTTTT. Protein product: CASSLSHGGGAAGELFF. The V call is TRBV12-3 or TRBV12-4, the J call TRBJ2-2; tentative D call: TRBD2 (7 bases). CDR3 length equals 17 residues. Trimming stripped 2 bases from V and 6 bases from J, with 19 bases between.

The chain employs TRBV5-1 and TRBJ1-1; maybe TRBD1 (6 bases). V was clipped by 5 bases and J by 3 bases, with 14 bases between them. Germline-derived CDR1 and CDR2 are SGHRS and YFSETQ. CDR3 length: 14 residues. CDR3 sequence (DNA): TGCGCCAGCAGTTACACAGGGTTCGACACTGAAGCTTTCTTT. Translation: CASSYTGFDTEAFF.

The CDR3 DNA reads as TGTGCCAGCAGCTCCTACCTCGGTCGCGGCACAGATACGCAGTATTTT. Its protein is CASSSYLGRGTDTQYF. The chain is built from TRBV7-2 and TRBJ2-3; D remains ambiguous. Between the trimmed V and J ends, which lost 4 bases and 1 base, there was a span of 15 bases. Germline V CDR1 and CDR2: SGHTA, FQGNSA. The CDR3 covers 16 residues.

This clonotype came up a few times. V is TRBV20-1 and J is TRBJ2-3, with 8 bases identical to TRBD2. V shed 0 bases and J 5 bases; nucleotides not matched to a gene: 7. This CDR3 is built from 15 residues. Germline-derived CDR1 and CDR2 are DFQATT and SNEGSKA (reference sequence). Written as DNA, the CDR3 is TGCAGTGCTAGAGATTTCGGGGGGGCGGGAGATACGCAGTATTTT. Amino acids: CSARDFGGAGDTQYF.

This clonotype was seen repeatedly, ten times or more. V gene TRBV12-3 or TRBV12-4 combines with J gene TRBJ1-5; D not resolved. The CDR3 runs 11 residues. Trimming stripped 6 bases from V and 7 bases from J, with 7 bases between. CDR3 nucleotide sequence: TGTGCCAGCAGCGTCGGACAGCCCCAGCATTTT. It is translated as CASSVGQPQHF.

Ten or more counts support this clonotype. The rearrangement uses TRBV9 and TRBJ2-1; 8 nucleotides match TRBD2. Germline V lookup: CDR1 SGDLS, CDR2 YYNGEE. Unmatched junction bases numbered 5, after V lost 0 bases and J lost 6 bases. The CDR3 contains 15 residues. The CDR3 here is CASSVAGGGPNEQFF. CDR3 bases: TGTGCCAGCAGCGTAGCGGGCGGGGGGCCCAATGAGCAGTTCTTC.

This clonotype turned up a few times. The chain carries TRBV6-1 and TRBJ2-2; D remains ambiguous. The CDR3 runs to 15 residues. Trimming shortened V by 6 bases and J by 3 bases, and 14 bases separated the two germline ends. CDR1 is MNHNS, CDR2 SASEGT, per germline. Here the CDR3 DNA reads TGTGCCAGCAGCGCGCTGGGGATAGACACCGGGGAGCTGTTTTTT. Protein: CASSALGIDTGELFF.

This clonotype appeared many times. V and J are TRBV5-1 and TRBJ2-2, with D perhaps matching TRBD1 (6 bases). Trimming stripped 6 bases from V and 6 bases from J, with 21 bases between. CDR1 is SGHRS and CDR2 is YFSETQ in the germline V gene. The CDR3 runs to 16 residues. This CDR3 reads CASTLNPPRQAGELFF. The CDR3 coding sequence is TGCGCCAGCACCTTAAACCCACCTCGACAGGCCGGGGAGCTGTTTTTT. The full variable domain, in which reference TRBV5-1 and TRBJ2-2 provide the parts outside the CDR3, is KAGVTQTPRYLIKTRGQQVTLSCSPISGHRSVSWYQQTPGQGLQFLFEYFSETQRNKGNFPGRFSGRQFSNSRSEMNVSTLELGDSALYLCASTLNPPRQAGELFFGEGSRLTVL.

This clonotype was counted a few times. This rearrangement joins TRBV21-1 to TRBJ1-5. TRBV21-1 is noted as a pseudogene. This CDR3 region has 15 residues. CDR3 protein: CASSKAPNSNQPQHF. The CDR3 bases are TGTGCCAGCAGCAAAGCCCCGAATAGCAATCAGCCCCAGCATTTT.

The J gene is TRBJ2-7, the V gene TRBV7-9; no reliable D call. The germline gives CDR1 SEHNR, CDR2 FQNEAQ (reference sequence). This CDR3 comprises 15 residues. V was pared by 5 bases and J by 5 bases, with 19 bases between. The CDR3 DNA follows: TGTGCCAGCAGCCCCCCCCTCGCCTTGCGGAACGAGCAGTACTTC. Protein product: CASSPPLALRNEQYF.